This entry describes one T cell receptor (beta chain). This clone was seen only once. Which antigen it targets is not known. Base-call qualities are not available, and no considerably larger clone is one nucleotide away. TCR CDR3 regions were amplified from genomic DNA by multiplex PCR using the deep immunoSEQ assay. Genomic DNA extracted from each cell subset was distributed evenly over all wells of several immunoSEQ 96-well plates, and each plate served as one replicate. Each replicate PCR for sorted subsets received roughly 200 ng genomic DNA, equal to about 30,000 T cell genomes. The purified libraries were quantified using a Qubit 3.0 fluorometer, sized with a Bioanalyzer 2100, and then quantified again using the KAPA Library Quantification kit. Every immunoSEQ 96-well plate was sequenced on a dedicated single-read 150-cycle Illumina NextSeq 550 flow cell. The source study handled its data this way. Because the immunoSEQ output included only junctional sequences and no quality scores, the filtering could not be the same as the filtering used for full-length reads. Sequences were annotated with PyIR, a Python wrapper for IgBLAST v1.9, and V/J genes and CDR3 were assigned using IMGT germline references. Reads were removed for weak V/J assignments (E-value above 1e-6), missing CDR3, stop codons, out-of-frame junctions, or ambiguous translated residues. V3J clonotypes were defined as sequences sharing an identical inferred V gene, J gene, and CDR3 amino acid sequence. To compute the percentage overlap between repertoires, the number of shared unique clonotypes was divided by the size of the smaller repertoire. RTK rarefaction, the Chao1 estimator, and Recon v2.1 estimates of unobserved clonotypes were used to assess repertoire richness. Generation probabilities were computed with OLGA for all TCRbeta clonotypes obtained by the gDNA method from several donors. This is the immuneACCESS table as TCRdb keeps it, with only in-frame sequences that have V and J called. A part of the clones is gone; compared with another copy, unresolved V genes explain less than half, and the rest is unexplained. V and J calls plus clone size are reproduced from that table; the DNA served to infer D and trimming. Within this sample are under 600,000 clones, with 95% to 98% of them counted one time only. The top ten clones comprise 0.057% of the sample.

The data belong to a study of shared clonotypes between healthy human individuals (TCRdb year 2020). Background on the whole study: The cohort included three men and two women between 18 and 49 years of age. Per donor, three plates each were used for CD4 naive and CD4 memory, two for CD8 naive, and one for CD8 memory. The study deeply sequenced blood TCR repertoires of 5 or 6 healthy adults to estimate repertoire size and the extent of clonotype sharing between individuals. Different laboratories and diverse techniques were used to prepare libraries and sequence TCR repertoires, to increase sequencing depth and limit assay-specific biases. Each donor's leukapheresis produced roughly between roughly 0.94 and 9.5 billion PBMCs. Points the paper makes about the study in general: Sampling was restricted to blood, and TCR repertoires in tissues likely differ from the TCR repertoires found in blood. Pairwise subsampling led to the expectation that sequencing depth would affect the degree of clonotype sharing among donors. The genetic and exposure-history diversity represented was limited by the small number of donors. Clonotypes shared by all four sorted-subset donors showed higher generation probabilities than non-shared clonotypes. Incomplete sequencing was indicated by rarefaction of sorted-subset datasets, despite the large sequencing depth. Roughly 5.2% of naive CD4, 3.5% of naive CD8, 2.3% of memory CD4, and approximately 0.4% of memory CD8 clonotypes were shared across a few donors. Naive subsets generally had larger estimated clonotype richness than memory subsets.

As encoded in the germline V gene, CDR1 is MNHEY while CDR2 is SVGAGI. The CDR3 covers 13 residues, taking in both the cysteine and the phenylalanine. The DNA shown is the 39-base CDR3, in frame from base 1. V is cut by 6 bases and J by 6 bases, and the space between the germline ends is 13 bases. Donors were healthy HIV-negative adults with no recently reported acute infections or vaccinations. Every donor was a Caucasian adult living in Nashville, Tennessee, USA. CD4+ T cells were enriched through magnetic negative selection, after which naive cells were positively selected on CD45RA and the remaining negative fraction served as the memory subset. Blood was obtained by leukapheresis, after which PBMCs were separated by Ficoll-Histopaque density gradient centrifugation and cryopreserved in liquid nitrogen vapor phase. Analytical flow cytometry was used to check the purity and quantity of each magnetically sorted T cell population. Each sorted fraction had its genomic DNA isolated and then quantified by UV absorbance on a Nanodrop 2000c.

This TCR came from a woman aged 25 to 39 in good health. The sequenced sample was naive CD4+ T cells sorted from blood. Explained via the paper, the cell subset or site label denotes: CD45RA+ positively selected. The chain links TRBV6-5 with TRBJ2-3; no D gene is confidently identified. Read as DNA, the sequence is TGTGCCAGCAGCCTAAGCCATTCGGATACGCAGTATTTT. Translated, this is CASSLSHSDTQYF.